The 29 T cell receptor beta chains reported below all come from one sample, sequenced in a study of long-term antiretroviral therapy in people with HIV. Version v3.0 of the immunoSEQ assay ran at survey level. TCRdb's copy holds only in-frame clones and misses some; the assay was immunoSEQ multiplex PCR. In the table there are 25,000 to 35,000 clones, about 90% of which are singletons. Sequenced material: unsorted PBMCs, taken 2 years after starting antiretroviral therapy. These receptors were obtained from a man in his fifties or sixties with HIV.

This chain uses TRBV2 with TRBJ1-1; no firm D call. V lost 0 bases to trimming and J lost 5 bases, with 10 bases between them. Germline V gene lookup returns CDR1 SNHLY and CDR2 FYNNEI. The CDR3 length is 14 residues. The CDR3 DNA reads TGTGCCAGCAGTGAAGCGCCAGGTGGGACTGAAGCTTTCTTT. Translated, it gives CASSEAPGGTEAFF.

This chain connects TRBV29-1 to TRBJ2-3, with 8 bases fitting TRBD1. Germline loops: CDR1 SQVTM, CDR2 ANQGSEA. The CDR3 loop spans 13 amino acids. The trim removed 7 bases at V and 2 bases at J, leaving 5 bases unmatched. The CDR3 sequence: CSAQTGATDTQYF. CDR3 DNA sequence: TGCAGCGCCCAGACAGGGGCCACAGATACGCAGTATTTT.

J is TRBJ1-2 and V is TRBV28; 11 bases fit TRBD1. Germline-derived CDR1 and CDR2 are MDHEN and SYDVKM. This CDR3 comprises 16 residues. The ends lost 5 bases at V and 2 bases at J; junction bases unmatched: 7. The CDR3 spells CASSAGQGAANYGYTF. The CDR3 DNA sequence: TGTGCCAGCAGTGCCGGACAGGGGGCTGCGAACTATGGCTACACCTTC.

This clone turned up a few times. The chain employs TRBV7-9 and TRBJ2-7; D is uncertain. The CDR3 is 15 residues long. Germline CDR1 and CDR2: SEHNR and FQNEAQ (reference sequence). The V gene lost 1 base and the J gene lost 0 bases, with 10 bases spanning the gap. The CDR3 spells CASSLVSVGSYEQYF. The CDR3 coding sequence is TGTGCCAGCAGCTTAGTAAGTGTCGGCTCCTACGAGCAGTACTTC.

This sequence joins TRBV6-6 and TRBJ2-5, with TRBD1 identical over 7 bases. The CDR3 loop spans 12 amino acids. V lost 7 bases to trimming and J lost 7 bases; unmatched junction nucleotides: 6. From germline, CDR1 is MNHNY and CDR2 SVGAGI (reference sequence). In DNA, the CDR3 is TGTGCCAGCAAGGGGGCGGGCGCGACCCAGTACTTC. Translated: CASKGAGATQYF.

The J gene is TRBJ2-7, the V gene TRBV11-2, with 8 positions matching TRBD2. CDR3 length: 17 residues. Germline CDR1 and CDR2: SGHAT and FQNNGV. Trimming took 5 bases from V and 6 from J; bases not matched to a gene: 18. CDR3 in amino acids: CASSQASRSSGRAEQYF. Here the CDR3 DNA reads TGTGCCAGCAGCCAGGCCTCCCGATCAAGCGGGAGAGCCGAGCAGTACTTC.

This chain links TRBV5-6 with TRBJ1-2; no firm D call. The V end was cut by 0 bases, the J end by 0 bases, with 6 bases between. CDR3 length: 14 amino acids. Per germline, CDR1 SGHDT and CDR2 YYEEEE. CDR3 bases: TGTGCCAGCAGCTTGGTTCAGCCTAACTATGGCTACACCTTC. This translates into CASSLVQPNYGYTF.

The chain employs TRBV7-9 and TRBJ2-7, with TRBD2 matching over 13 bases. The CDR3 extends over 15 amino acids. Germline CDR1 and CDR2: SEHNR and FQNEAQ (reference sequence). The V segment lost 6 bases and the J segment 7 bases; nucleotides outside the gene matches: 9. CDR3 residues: CASSPLAGGPGEQYF. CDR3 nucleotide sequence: TGTGCCAGCAGTCCACTAGCGGGAGGGCCGGGAGAGCAGTACTTC.

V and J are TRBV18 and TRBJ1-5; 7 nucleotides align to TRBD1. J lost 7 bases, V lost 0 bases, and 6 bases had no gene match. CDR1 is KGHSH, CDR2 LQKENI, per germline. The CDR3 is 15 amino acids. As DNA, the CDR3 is TGTGCCAGCTCACCACCCCGGGACAGTGGCCAGCCCCAGCATTTT. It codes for CASSPPRDSGQPQHF.

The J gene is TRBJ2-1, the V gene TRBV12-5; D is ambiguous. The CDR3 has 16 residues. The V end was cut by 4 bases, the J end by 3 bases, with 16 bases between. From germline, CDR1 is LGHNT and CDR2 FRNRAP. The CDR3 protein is CASGSANALYYNEQFF. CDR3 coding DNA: TGTGCTAGTGGTTCGGCCAATGCCCTCTACTACAATGAGCAGTTCTTC.

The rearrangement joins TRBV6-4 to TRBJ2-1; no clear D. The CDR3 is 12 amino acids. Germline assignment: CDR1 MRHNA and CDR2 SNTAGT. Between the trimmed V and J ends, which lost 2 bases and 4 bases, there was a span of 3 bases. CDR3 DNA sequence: TGTGCCAGCAGTGACGGGTACAATGAGCAGTTCTTC. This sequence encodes CASSDGYNEQFF.

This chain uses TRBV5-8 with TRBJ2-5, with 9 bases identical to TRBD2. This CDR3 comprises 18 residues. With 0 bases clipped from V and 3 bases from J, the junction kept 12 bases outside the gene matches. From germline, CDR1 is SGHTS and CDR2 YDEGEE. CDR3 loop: CASSLEGSGRGHEETQYF. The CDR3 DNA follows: TGTGCCAGCAGCTTGGAGGGTAGCGGGAGAGGTCATGAAGAGACCCAGTACTTC. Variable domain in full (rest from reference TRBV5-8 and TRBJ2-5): EAGVTQSPTHLIKTRGQQATLRCSPISGHTSVYWYQQALGLGLQFLLWYDEGEERNRGNFPPRFSGRQFPNYSSELNVNALELEDSALYLCASSLEGSGRGHEETQYFGPGTRLLVL.

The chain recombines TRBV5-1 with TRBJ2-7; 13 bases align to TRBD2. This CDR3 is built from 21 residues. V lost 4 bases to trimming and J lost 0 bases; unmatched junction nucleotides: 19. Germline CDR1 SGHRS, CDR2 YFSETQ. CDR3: CASSTRLNSGTSGASSYEQYF. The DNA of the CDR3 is TGCGCCAGCAGCACGCGACTTAATTCCGGGACTAGCGGGGCAAGCTCCTACGAGCAGTACTTC.

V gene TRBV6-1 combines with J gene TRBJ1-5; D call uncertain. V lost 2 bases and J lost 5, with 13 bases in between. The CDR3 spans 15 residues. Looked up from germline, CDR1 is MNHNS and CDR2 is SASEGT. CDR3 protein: CASSERSPPDQPQHF. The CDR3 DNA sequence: TGTGCCAGCAGTGAAAGGAGCCCTCCTGATCAGCCCCAGCATTTT.

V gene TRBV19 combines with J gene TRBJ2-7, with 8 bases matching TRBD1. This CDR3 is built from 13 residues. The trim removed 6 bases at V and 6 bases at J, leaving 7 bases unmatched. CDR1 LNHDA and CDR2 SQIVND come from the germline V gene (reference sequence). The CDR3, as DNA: TGTGCCAGTAGAAAGACAGGGGATCGCGAGCAGTACTTC. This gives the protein CASRKTGDREQYF.

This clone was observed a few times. CDR3 residues: CASSLVPTNEQYF. The CDR3, as DNA: TGTGCCAGCAGTTTAGTCCCTACGAACGAGCAGTACTTC. The chain is built from TRBV28 and TRBJ2-7; D is unclear. The germline V gene has CDR1 MDHEN and CDR2 SYDVKM. V lost 2 bases to trimming and J lost 5 bases, with 10 bases between them. The CDR3 runs 13 residues.

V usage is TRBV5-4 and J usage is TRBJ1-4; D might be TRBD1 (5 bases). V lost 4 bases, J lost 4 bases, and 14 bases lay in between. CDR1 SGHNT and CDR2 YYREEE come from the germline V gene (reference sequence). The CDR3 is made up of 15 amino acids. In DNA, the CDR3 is TGTGCCAGCAGCCCGACGGGGGGGGTTAATGAAAAACTGTTTTTT. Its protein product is CASSPTGGVNEKLFF.

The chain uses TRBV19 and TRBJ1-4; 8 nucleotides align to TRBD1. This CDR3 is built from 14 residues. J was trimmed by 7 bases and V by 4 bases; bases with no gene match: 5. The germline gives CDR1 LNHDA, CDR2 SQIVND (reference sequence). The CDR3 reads CASSTQGAGEKLFF. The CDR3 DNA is TGTGCCAGTAGTACCCAGGGGGCCGGTGAAAAACTGTTTTTT.

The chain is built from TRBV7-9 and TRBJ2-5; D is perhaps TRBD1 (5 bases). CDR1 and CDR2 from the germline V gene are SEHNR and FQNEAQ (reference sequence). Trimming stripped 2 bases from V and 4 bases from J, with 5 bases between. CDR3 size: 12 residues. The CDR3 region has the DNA TGTGCCAGCAGCTTAAGGGGAGAGACCCAGTACTTC. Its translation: CASSLRGETQYF.

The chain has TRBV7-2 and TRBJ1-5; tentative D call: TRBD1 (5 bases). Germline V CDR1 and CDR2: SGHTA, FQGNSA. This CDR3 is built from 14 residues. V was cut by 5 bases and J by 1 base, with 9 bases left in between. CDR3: CASSPGRSNQPQHF. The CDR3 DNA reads TGTGCCAGCAGCCCGGGACGGAGCAATCAGCCCCAGCATTTT.

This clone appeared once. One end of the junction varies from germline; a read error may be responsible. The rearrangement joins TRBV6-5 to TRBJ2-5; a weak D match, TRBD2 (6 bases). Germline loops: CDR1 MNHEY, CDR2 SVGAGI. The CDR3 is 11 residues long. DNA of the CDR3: TGTGCCAGCAGTTACGGAGGGCAGTCCAACTTC. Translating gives CASSYGGQSNF.

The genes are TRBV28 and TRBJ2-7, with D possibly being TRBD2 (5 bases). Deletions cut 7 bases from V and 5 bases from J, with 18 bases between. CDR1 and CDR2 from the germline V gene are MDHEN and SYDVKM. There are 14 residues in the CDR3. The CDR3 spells CASNSGLRADEQYF. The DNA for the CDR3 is TGTGCCAGCAACTCGGGCTTGAGGGCGGACGAGCAGTACTTC.

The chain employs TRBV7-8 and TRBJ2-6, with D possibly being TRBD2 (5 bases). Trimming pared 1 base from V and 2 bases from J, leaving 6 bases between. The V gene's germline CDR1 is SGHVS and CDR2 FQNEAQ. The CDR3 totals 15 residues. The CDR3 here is CASSLVGAGANVLTF. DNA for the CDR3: TGTGCCAGCAGCTTAGTCGGGGCTGGGGCCAACGTCCTGACTTTC. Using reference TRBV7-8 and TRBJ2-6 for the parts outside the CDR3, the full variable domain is GAGVSQSPRYKVAKRGQDVALRCDPISGHVSLFWYQQALGQGPEFLTYFQNEAQLDKSGLPSDRFFAERPEGSVSTLKIQRTQQEDSAVYLCASSLVGAGANVLTFGAGSRLTVL.

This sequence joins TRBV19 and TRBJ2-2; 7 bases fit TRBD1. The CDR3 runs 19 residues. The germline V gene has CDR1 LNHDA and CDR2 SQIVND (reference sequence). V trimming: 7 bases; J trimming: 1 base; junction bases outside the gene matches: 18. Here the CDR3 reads CASTSLFVWGQMNTGELFF. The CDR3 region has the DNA TGTGCCAGTACCTCACTTTTCGTGTGGGGACAGATGAACACCGGGGAGCTGTTTTTT.

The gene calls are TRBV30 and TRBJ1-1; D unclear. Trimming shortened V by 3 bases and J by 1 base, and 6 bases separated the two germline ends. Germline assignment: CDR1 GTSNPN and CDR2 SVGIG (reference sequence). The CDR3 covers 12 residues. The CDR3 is CAWSDGNTEAFF. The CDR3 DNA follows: TGTGCCTGGAGCGATGGGAACACTGAAGCTTTCTTT.

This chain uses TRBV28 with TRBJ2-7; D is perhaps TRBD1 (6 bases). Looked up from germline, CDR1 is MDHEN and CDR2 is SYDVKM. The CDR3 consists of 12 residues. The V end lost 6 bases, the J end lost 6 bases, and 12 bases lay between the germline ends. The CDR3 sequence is CASSEQGREQYF. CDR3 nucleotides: TGTGCCAGCAGCGAACAGGGCCGCGAGCAGTACTTC.

In DNA form, the CDR3 reads TGTGCTAGTGGTCCCCGGGGGACAGGTTATCAGCCCCAGCATTTT. Protein: CASGPRGTGYQPQHF. This chain uses TRBV12-5 with TRBJ1-5; 8 nucleotides align to TRBD1. In germline, CDR1 is LGHNT, CDR2 FRNRAP. The J segment lost 5 bases and the V segment lost 5 bases, leaving 8 bases of the junction unmatched. This CDR3 comprises 15 residues.

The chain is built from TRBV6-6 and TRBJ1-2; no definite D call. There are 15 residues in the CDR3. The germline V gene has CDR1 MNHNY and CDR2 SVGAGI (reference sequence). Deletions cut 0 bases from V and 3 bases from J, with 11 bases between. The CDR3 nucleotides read TGTGCCAGCAGTTACTCTACGGGGAGCTACTATGGCTACACCTTC. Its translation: CASSYSTGSYYGYTF.

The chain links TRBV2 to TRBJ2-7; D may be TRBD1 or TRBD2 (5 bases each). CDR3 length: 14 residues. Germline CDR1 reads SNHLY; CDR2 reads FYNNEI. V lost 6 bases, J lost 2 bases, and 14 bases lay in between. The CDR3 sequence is CASRGVRGPYEQYF. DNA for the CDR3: TGTGCCAGCAGAGGGGTCCGCGGGCCCTACGAGCAGTACTTC.